This passage covers 27 T cell receptor beta chains from one sample sequenced in a study of cytomegalovirus exposure and HLA in healthy donors. PCR employed 60 Vbeta and 13 Jbeta primers. Assay: immunoSEQ multiplex PCR; the TCRdb copy retains only in-frame clones and omits some. The data contain some 120,000 clones, 65% of them singletons. Material for sequencing was PBMCs. The receptor set was obtained from a woman in her thirties or forties in good health and CMV-seropositive.

The chain employs TRBV27 and TRBJ2-1, with 11 bases aligning to TRBD2. Germline CDR1 MNHEY, CDR2 SMNVEV (reference sequence). This CDR3 spans 17 amino acids. The J segment lost 3 bases and the V segment lost 8 bases, leaving 12 bases of the junction unmatched. The CDR3, as DNA: TGTGCCAGCGGGGGGGCGGGGACTAGCGGCTTCTACAATGAGCAGTTCTTC. It yields the protein CASGGAGTSGFYNEQFF.

The chain carries TRBV18 and TRBJ2-5, with TRBD1 matching 10 bases. Trimming cost V 5 bases and J 3 bases; bases outside gene matches: 6. Germline CDR1 reads KGHSH; CDR2 reads LQKENI. The CDR3 spans 15 residues. The CDR3 bases are TGTGCCAGCTCAACATCCGGGACAGGGGAAGAGACCCAGTACTTC. It encodes CASSTSGTGEETQYF.

The chain links TRBV30 to TRBJ2-2; 9 nucleotides match TRBD2. The CDR3 runs to 18 residues. Germline-derived CDR1 and CDR2 are GTSNPN and SVGIG (reference sequence). V lost 5 bases and J lost 7; bases outside the gene matches: 20. The CDR3 DNA follows: TGTGCCTGGGGGCTCAGACGGCGGGAGGGCCTGTGGGGCGGGGAGCTGTTTTTT. The encoded protein is CAWGLRRREGLWGGELFF. The full variable domain, in which reference TRBV30 and TRBJ2-2 provide the parts outside the CDR3, is SQTIHQWPATLVQPVGSPLSLECTVEGTSNPNLYWYRQAAGRGLQLLFYSVGIGQISSEVPQNLSASRPQDRQFILSSKKLLLSDSGFYLCAWGLRRREGLWGGELFFGEGSRLTVL.

This clone is a singleton in its sample. This chain joins TRBV19 and TRBJ2-2; D is unclear. Trimming shortened V by 5 bases and J by 1 base, and 11 bases separated the two germline ends. CDR1 LNHDA and CDR2 SQIVND come from the germline V gene (reference sequence). This CDR3 contains 15 residues. The CDR3 bases are TGTGCCAGTAGTTACGAACCCGGGAACACCGGGGAGCTGTTTTTT. Its translation is CASSYEPGNTGELFF.

The genes are TRBV6-5 and TRBJ2-1; the D is unclear. The CDR3 loop spans 13 amino acids. Germline CDR1 is MNHEY and CDR2 is SVGAGI. V gave up 7 bases and J gave up 2 bases, with 9 bases separating them. The CDR3 is CASNAGPYNEQFF. In DNA form, the CDR3 reads TGTGCCAGCAACGCAGGCCCCTACAATGAGCAGTTCTTC.

The chain carries TRBV7-9 and TRBJ1-6; D may be TRBD1 (5 bases). The CDR3 runs 12 residues. The V gene lost 8 bases and the J gene lost 6 bases, with 8 bases spanning the gap. In germline, CDR1 is SEHNR, CDR2 FQNEAQ (reference sequence). The CDR3 nucleotides read TGTGCCAGCGCAGGGCGTAATTCACCCCTCCACTTT. Translated: CASAGRNSPLHF.

This chain links TRBV27 with TRBJ1-5, with D unclear. Trimming shortened V by 2 bases and J by 9 bases, and 14 bases separated the two germline ends. From germline, CDR1 is MNHEY and CDR2 SMNVEV (reference sequence). There are 14 residues in the CDR3. CDR3 sequence (DNA): TGTGCCAGCAGTTTACAGGAAAGAGAATCGCCCCAGCATTTT. Translated: CASSLQERESPQHF.

V and J are TRBV25-1 and TRBJ2-1; D perhaps matches TRBD2 (5 bases). In germline, CDR1 is MGHDK, CDR2 SYGVNS. The CDR3 loop spans 13 amino acids. V was shortened by 7 bases and J by 8 bases, with 15 bases between the two germline ends. CDR3 in amino acids: CASMAGRGDEQFF. The CDR3 DNA reads TGTGCCAGCATGGCGGGCCGAGGCGATGAGCAGTTCTTC.

J is TRBJ1-2 and V is TRBV9; 7 bases match TRBD1. Per germline, CDR1 SGDLS and CDR2 YYNGEE. The V and J ends lost 3 bases and 0 bases, in that order; junction bases with no gene match: 14. The CDR3 has 18 residues. The DNA for the CDR3 is TGTGCCAGCAGCGCTCAGCCGGGACAGCCTGAACCTAACTATGGCTACACCTTC. Protein: CASSAQPGQPEPNYGYTF.

The V gene is TRBV19, the J gene TRBJ2-1, with a weak D call TRBD2 (6 bases). The CDR3 contains 13 residues. Trimming took 6 bases from V and 7 from J, leaving 13 bases between them. The germline gives CDR1 LNHDA, CDR2 SQIVND (reference sequence). The DNA of the CDR3 is TGTGCCAGTAGACCGGGAGCGCAAAATGAGCAGTTCTTC. The encoded protein is CASRPGAQNEQFF.

The V and J genes are TRBV5-4 and TRBJ2-3, with 14 bases that match TRBD2. V dropped 5 bases and J dropped 2; count of bases not matched to a gene: 4. The CDR3 contains 16 residues. CDR1 is SGHNT and CDR2 is YYREEE in the germline V gene (reference sequence). The CDR3 DNA reads as TGTGCCAGCAGGTTGACTAGCGGGAGGGACACAGATACGCAGTATTTT. This sequence encodes CASRLTSGRDTDTQYF.

This chain uses TRBV7-2 with TRBJ1-5, with 7 bases fitting TRBD1. Germline V lookup: CDR1 SGHTA, CDR2 FQGNSA. The trim removed 5 bases at V and 2 bases at J, leaving 6 bases unmatched. This CDR3 is 15 amino acids long. CDR3 residues: CASSPYGTGNQPQHF. In nucleotides, the CDR3 is TGTGCCAGCAGCCCGTACGGGACAGGCAATCAGCCCCAGCATTTT.

The genes are TRBV6-5 and TRBJ2-5; TRBD1 aligns across 8 bases. Germline loops: CDR1 MNHEY, CDR2 SVGAGI. The CDR3 loop spans 13 amino acids. Trimming at V came to 4 bases and at J to 4 bases, leaving 2 bases not matched to a gene. The CDR3, as DNA: TGTGCCAGCAGTTCCAGGGGGCGAGAGACCCAGTACTTC. This gives the protein CASSSRGRETQYF.

This clone was recorded only once. The chain uses TRBV5-1 and TRBJ2-7, with 7 bases that match TRBD1. This CDR3 is 16 amino acids long. Per the germline V gene, CDR1 is SGHRS and CDR2 is YFSETQ. With V trimmed by 4 bases and J by 5 bases, 15 bases remained unmatched. This chain's CDR3 is CASSGGQVLISDEQYF. CDR3 in DNA: TGCGCCAGCAGCGGTGGACAGGTCCTCATCTCGGACGAGCAGTACTTC.

The chain links TRBV5-8 to TRBJ2-1; 10 bases match TRBD2. Germline CDR1 reads SGHTS; CDR2 reads YDEGEE. This CDR3 is built from 15 residues. The junction had 6 bases not matched to a gene; V was cut back by 4 bases and J by 5 bases. The CDR3 region is CASSRGLAEDNEQFF. CDR3 DNA: TGTGCCAGCAGCCGTGGACTAGCGGAGGACAATGAGCAGTTCTTC.

J is TRBJ2-1 and V is TRBV30; maybe TRBD2 (6 bases). There are 15 residues in the CDR3. Trimming cost V 4 bases and J 4 bases, with 17 bases left between them. Germline V lookup: CDR1 GTSNPN, CDR2 SVGIG (reference sequence). CDR3 amino acids: CAWTGGKGTYNEQFF. CDR3 coding DNA: TGTGCCTGGACTGGCGGGAAGGGAACTTACAATGAGCAGTTCTTC.

This clone was seen a handful of times. The rearrangement links TRBV2 to TRBJ2-1; 11 bases align to TRBD2. This CDR3 spans 15 amino acids. From germline, CDR1 is SNHLY and CDR2 FYNNEI. V lost 7 bases and J lost 8; bases outside the gene matches: 10. The CDR3 region has the DNA TGTGCCAGCAACAACCTAGCGGGAGGTCCGGATGAGCAGTTCTTC. This gives the protein CASNNLAGGPDEQFF.

The chain is built from TRBV19 and TRBJ2-2; possibly TRBD1 for D (6 bases). Germline values: CDR1 LNHDA, CDR2 SQIVND (reference sequence). The CDR3 is 17 amino acids. Trimming removed 2 bases at V and 7 bases at J, with 20 bases between. The CDR3 here is CASSISHLGQGNGELFF. The CDR3 region has the DNA TGTGCCAGTAGTATAAGTCATTTGGGTCAGGGGAACGGGGAGCTGTTTTTT.

The chain links TRBV7-8 to TRBJ1-2, with D unclear. CDR3 length: 15 amino acids. V lost 5 bases to trimming and J lost 7 bases, with 20 bases between them. CDR1 and CDR2 from the germline V gene are SGHVS and FQNEAQ. The DNA of the CDR3 is TGTGCCAGCAGCCTCAGGAGCGGGCGTTCGGGTGGCTACACCTTC. Translation: CASSLRSGRSGGYTF.

The rearrangement links TRBV29-1 to TRBJ2-7; 9 bases are shared with TRBD2. Germline V gives CDR1 SQVTM, CDR2 ANQGSEA. With 6 bases clipped from V and 4 bases from J, the junction kept 10 bases outside the gene matches. The CDR3 has 14 residues. CDR3 DNA sequence: TGCAGCGTGCCAACTAGCGGGTCGATTTACGAGCAGTACTTC. Protein sequence: CSVPTSGSIYEQYF.

This chain links TRBV5-1 with TRBJ1-4; perhaps TRBD1 as D (5 bases). The length of the CDR3 is 14 residues. Trimming removed 2 bases at V and 5 bases at J, with 10 bases between. Per germline, CDR1 SGHRS and CDR2 YFSETQ. DNA of the CDR3: TGCGCCAGCAGCTTAGACAGCACCAATGAAAAACTGTTTTTT. It encodes CASSLDSTNEKLFF.

This clone occurred once. J is TRBJ1-2 and V is TRBV5-5; D is unresolved. Looked up from germline, CDR1 is SGHKS and CDR2 is YYEKEE (reference sequence). The V gene lost 2 bases and the J gene lost 0 bases, with 8 bases spanning the gap. The CDR3 is 14 residues long. The CDR3: CASSFSGSNYGYTF. The CDR3 DNA sequence: TGTGCCAGCAGCTTTTCGGGGTCTAACTATGGCTACACCTTC.

Turning to this clone: Different DNA sequences within this sample yield the same CDR3. The chain couples TRBV5-1 to TRBJ2-1; 9 nucleotides match TRBD2. The CDR3 length is 13 residues. Trimming removed 4 bases from V and 8 bases from J; junction bases left unmatched: 4. CDR1 is SGHRS and CDR2 is YFSETQ in the germline V gene. Written as DNA, the CDR3 is TGCGCCAGCAGCCTGGGACTAGCCCATGAGCAGTTCTTC. Encoded protein: CASSLGLAHEQFF.

This rearrangement joins TRBV9 to TRBJ2-7; D is perhaps TRBD2 (5 bases). CDR3 size: 17 residues. Trimming shortened V by 4 bases and J by 5 bases, and 25 bases separated the two germline ends. Germline V CDR1 and CDR2: SGDLS, YYNGEE. CDR3 region: CASSPRAAGPARDEQYF. The CDR3 DNA is TGTGCCAGCAGCCCACGGGCGGCGGGCCCCGCGAGGGACGAGCAGTACTTC.

The J gene is TRBJ2-2, the V gene TRBV4-3; D might be TRBD2 (6 bases). Germline CDR1 and CDR2: LGHNA and YSLEER. The V end lost 1 base, the J end lost 4 bases, and 13 bases lay between the germline ends. This CDR3 is 16 amino acids long. The CDR3 reads CASSQGLVFVTGELFF. CDR3 in DNA: TGCGCCAGCAGCCAAGGACTAGTCTTCGTCACCGGGGAGCTGTTTTTT.

CDR3 DNA sequence: TGTGCCAGCAGCTTCATGAACACTGAAGCTTTCTTT. This codes for CASSFMNTEAFF. The gene calls are TRBV7-9 and TRBJ1-1; no clear D gene. The CDR3 loop spans 12 amino acids. CDR1 and CDR2 (germline): SEHNR, FQNEAQ (reference sequence). V was trimmed by 3 bases and J by 0 bases, leaving 2 bases between them. Complete variable domain (other parts from reference TRBV7-9 and TRBJ1-1): DTGVSQNPRHKITKRGQNVTFRCDPISEHNRLYWYRQTLGQGPEFLTYFQNEAQLEKSRLLSDRFSAERPKGSFSTLEIQRTEQGDSAMYLCASSFMNTEAFFGQGTRLTVV.

The rearrangement links TRBV5-1 to TRBJ2-3, with TRBD2 as a possible D gene (6 bases). The CDR3 has 15 residues. Trimming left V 1 base short and J 5 bases short, with 14 bases between. Germline loops: CDR1 SGHRS, CDR2 YFSETQ. CDR3 protein: CASSLWQLAEDTQYF. The CDR3 region has the DNA TGCGCCAGCAGCTTGTGGCAACTAGCTGAAGATACGCAGTATTTT.